This is a list of T cell receptor beta chains from one sample in a study of control samples from healthy donors and cancer patients. Sequenced by immunoSEQ multiplex PCR; TCRdb stores in-frame clones only, minus some. The table includes tens of thousands of clones, approximately 89% detected once. The specimen sequenced was PBMCs. These receptors came from a man aged 55 to 70 with colorectal cancer. Each CDR3 is given with its conserved first and last residue. The order of the fields is clone size, V gene, J gene, D gene, CDR3 DNA, CDR3 protein. A D gene is named only where the DNA matches it firmly. Clone size is not always given. Where it is, it says once, few, many or a class for expanded clones.

clone_size: .; v_call: TRBV25-1; j_call: TRBJ1-2; d_call: TRBD1; cdr3_nt: TGTGCCAGCAGTACGACAGGGCATGGCTACACCTTC; cdr3_aa: CASSTTGHGYTF
clone_size: .; v_call: TRBV28; j_call: TRBJ2-5; d_call: .; cdr3_nt: TGTGCCGGGTCAGGGGGGAGGTTGAAGACCCAGTACTTC; cdr3_aa: CAGSGGRLKTQYF
clone_size: .; v_call: TRBV6-6; j_call: TRBJ1-6; d_call: TRBD1; cdr3_nt: TGTGCCAGCACAGAACAGGGGAAAAATTCACCCCTCCACTTT; cdr3_aa: CASTEQGKNSPLHF
clone_size: .; v_call: TRBV6-5; j_call: TRBJ2-3; d_call: .; cdr3_nt: TGTGCCATCCTTCCCGTGGCCGAGGGAGATACGCAGTATTTT; cdr3_aa: CAILPVAEGDTQYF
clone_size: medium-sized; v_call: TRBV5-1; j_call: TRBJ1-1; d_call: .; cdr3_nt: TGCGCCAGCAGCTTGGCTCAGGGGTATACTGAAGCTTTCTTT; cdr3_aa: CASSLAQGYTEAFF
clone_size: .; v_call: TRBV5-3; j_call: TRBJ1-2; d_call: .; cdr3_nt: TGTGCCAGAAGCTTGGACGGGGGAGGTCTACCCTTC; cdr3_aa: CARSLDGGGLPF
clone_size: .; v_call: TRBV6-2/TRBV6-3; j_call: TRBJ2-2; d_call: .; cdr3_nt: TGTGCCAGCAGTTACCAGGGACTGACCGGGGAGCTGTTTTTT; cdr3_aa: CASSYQGLTGELFF
clone_size: .; v_call: TRBV9; j_call: TRBJ1-5; d_call: .; cdr3_nt: TGTGCCAGCAGCGTAGCCCCAGATCAGCCCCAGCATTTT; cdr3_aa: CASSVAPDQPQHF
clone_size: .; v_call: TRBV7-9; j_call: TRBJ1-3; d_call: .; cdr3_nt: TGTGCCAGCAGCTTAAGGACAGCTGGAAACACCATATATTTT; cdr3_aa: CASSLRTAGNTIYF
clone_size: .; v_call: TRBV18; j_call: TRBJ2-1; d_call: .; cdr3_nt: TGTGCCAGCTCACCACGGACAGTTGGGGATGAGCAGTTCTTC; cdr3_aa: CASSPRTVGDEQFF
clone_size: .; v_call: TRBV12-3/TRBV12-4; j_call: TRBJ2-7; d_call: .; cdr3_nt: TGTGCCAGCAGTTTTAGCTCAACCTACGAGCAGTACTTC; cdr3_aa: CASSFSSTYEQYF
clone_size: .; v_call: TRBV7-9; j_call: TRBJ2-1; d_call: .; cdr3_nt: TGTGCCAGCAGCCCTGACAGGCATGAGCAGTTCTTC; cdr3_aa: CASSPDRHEQFF
clone_size: once; v_call: TRBV30; j_call: TRBJ1-4; d_call: .; cdr3_nt: TGTGCCTGGAGTGGGGGGGCAGGGAGTGAAAAACTGTTTTTT; cdr3_aa: CAWSGGAGSEKLFF
clone_size: .; v_call: TRBV24-1; j_call: TRBJ1-1; d_call: .; cdr3_nt: TGTGCCACCAGTGACCCCGGACGGCGTGAAGCTTTCTTT; cdr3_aa: CATSDPGRREAFF
clone_size: .; v_call: TRBV7-9; j_call: TRBJ2-3; d_call: .; cdr3_nt: TGTGCCAGCAGCTTGCCCGGGACCCTCATCAGGCAGTATTTT; cdr3_aa: CASSLPGTLIRQYF
clone_size: .; v_call: TRBV6-5; j_call: TRBJ1-5; d_call: .; cdr3_nt: TGTGCCAGCAGTTACCCTGGGGGGCAGGACCAGCCCCAGCATTTT; cdr3_aa: CASSYPGGQDQPQHF
clone_size: .; v_call: TRBV27; j_call: TRBJ1-6; d_call: TRBD1; cdr3_nt: TGTGCCAGCAGAAACAGGGGGTCGGCTTCACCCCTCCACTTT; cdr3_aa: CASRNRGSASPLHF
clone_size: .; v_call: TRBV12-3/TRBV12-4; j_call: TRBJ2-3; d_call: .; cdr3_nt: TGTGCCAGCAGTTTTCAGGGAAATACGCAGTATTTT; cdr3_aa: CASSFQGNTQYF
clone_size: few; v_call: TRBV6-5; j_call: TRBJ2-1; d_call: TRBD2; cdr3_nt: TGTGCCAGCAGGGATCGGGGGGGCAATGAGCAGTTCTTC; cdr3_aa: CASRDRGGNEQFF
clone_size: .; v_call: TRBV30; j_call: TRBJ2-6; d_call: .; cdr3_nt: TGTGCCTGGAGTGGGAAACAGGGTGAGGGCTCTGGGGCCAACGTCCTGACTTTC; cdr3_aa: CAWSGKQGEGSGANVLTF
clone_size: .; v_call: TRBV19; j_call: TRBJ2-2; d_call: TRBD2; cdr3_nt: TGTGCCAGTACCCCTCAGGGACTAGCGGACACCGGGGAGCTGTTTTTT; cdr3_aa: CASTPQGLADTGELFF